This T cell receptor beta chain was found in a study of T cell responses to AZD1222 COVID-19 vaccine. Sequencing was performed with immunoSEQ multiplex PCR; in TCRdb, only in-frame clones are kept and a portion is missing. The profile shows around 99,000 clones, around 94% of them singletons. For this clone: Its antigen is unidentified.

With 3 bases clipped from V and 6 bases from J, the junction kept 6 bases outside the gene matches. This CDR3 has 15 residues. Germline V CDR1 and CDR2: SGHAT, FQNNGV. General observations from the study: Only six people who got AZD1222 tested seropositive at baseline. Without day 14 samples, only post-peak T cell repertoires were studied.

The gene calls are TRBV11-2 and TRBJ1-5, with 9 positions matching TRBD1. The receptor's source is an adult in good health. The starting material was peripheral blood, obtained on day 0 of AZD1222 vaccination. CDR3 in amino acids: CASSFGQGRGQPQHF. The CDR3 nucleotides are TGTGCCAGCAGCTTCGGACAGGGGAGAGGTCAGCCCCAGCATTTT.